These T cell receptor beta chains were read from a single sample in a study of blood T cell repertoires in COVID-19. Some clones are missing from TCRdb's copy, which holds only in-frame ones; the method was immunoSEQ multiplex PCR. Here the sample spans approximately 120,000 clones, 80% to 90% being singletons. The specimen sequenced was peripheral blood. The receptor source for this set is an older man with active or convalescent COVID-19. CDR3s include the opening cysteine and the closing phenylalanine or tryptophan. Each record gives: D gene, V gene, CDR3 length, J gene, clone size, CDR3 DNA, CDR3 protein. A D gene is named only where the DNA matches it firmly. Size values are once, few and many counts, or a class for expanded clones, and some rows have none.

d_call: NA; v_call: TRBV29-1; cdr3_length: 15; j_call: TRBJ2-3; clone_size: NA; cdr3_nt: TGCAGCGTTGAATACGTCGGAGGCAGCACAGATACGCAGTATTTT; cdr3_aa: CSVEYVGGSTDTQYF
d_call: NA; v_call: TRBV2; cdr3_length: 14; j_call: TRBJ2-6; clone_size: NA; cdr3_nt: TGTGCCAGCAGTGCAGGGTCTGGGGCCAACGTCCTGACTTTC; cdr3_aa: CASSAGSGANVLTF
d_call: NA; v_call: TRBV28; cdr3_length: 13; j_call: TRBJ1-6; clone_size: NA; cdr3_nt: TGTGCCAGCCTCGACAGCTATAATTCACCCCTCCACTTT; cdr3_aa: CASLDSYNSPLHF
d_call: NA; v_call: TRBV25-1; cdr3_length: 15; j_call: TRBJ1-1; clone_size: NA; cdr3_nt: TGTGCCAGCAGGATCAACAGGGTCGGAAACACTGAAGCTTTCTTT; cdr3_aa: CASRINRVGNTEAFF
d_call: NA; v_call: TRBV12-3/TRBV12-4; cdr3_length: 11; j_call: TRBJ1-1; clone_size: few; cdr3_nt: TGTGCCAGCAGTTTAACAGATGAAGCTTTCTTT; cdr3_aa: CASSLTDEAFF
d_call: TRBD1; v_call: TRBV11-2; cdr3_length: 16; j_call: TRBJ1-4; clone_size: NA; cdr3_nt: TGTGCCAGCAGCACCCGACAGGGGGGTTTTAATGAAAAACTGTTTTTT; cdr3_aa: CASSTRQGGFNEKLFF
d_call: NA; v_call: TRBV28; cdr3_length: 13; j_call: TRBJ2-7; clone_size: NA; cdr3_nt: TGTGCCAGCAGTCCCTCCCACACCTACGAGCAGTACTTC; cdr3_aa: CASSPSHTYEQYF
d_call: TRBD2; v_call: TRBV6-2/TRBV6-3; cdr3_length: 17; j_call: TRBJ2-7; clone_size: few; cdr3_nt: TGTGCCAGCAGTAAACCTCGGACTAGCGGGGGCTCCTACGAGCAGTACTTC; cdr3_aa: CASSKPRTSGGSYEQYF
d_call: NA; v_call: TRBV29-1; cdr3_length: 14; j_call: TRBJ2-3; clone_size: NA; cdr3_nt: TGCAGCGTTGTCGCGTCCAGGTCCCCAGATACGCAGTATTTT; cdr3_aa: CSVVASRSPDTQYF
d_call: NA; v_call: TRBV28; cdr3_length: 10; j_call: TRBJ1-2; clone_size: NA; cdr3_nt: TGTGCCAGCTCCGCGGATGGCTACACCTTC; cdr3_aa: CASSADGYTF
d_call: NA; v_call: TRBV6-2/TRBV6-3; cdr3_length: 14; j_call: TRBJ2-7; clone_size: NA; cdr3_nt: TGTGCCAGCAGTACGCGAATAGTTAAGCGAGAGCAGTACTTC; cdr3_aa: CASSTRIVKREQYF
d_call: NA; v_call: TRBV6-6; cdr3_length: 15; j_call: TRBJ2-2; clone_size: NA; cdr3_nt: TGTGCCAGCCGCAGGGAAGGCTTAAACACCGGGGAGCTGTTTTTT; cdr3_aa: CASRREGLNTGELFF
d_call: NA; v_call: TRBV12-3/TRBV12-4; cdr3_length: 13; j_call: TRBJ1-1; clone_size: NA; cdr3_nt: TGTGCCAGCAGTTTATTCGGGGGAACTGAAGCTTTCTTT; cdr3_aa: CASSLFGGTEAFF
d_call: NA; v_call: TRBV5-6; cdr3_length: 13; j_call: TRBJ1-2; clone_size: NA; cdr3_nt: TGTGCCAGCAGCCAGGGTTTGAACTATGGCTACACCTTC; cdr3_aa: CASSQGLNYGYTF
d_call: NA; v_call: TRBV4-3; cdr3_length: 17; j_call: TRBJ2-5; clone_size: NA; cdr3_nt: TGCGCCAGCAGCCAAGTGGTGATAGGGAGCGGTCGGGAGACCCAGTACTTC; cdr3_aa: CASSQVVIGSGRETQYF
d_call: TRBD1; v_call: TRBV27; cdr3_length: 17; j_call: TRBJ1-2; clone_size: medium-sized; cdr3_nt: TGTGCCAGCGCATTATCCCACCCAGGACAGGGGAAAAGTGGCTACACCTTC; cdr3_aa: CASALSHPGQGKSGYTF
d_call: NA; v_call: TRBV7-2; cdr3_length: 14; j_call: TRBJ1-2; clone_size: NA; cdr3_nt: TGTGCCAGCAGCTCTAGCAGATTGGACTATGGCTACACCTTC; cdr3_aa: CASSSSRLDYGYTF
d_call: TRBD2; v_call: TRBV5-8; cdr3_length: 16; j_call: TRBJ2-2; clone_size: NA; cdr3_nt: TGTGCCAGCACCCTAGCTAGCGGGGTGAACACCGGGGAGCTGTTTTTT; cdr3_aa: CASTLASGVNTGELFF
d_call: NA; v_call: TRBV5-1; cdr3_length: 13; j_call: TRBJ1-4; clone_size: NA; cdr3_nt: TGCGCCAGCAGACCAGACATTCAGGAAAAACTGTTTTTT; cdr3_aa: CASRPDIQEKLFF
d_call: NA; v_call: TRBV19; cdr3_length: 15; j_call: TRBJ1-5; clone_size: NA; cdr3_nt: TGTGCCAGTAGTATAGAGGGGGCTAGCAATCAGCCCCAGCATTTT; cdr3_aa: CASSIEGASNQPQHF
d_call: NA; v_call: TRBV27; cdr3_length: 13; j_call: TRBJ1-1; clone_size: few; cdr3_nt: TGTGCCAGCAGCCAGGCTTATAACACTGAAGCTTTCTTT; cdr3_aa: CASSQAYNTEAFF
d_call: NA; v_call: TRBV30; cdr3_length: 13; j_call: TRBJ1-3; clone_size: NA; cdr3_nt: TGTGCCTGGAGTAATCTGTCTGGAAACACCATATATTTT; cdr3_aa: CAWSNLSGNTIYF
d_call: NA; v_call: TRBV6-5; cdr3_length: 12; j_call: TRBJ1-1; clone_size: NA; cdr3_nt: TGTGCCAGCAGCGTATTGAACACTGAAGCTTTCTTT; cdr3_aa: CASSVLNTEAFF
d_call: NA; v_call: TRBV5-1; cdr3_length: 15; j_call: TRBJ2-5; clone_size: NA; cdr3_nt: TGCGCCAGCGCCTTAACCACGGGTTCAGGGGTTTCCCAGTACTTC; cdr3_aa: CASALTTGSGVSQYF
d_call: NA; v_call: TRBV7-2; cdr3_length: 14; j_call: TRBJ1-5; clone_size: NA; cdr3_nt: TGTGCCAGCAGCTTTACATGGGGGGATCAGCCCCAGCATTTT; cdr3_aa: CASSFTWGDQPQHF
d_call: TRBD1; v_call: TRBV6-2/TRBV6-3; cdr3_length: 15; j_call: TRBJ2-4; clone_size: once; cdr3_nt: TGTGCCAGCAGCATCGACAGGGGCAGGGGAAACATTCAGTACTTC; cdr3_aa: CASSIDRGRGNIQYF
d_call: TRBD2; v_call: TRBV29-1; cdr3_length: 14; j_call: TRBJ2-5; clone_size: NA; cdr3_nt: TGCAGCACCGGAGGGAGGGTCGGGTCGGAGACCCAGTACTTC; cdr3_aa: CSTGGRVGSETQYF
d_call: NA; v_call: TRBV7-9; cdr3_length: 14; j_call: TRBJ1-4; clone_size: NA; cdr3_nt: TGTGCCAGCAGCTCCTCCGCAACTAATGAAAAACTGTTTTTT; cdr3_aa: CASSSSATNEKLFF
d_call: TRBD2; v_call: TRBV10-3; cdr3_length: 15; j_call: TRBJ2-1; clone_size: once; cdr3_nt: TGTGCCATCAGTGAGACTAGCGGGGGGTCCAAGGAGCAGTTCTTC; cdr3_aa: CAISETSGGSKEQFF
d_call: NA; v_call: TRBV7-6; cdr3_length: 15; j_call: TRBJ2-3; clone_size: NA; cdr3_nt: TGTGCCAGCAGCTTAATGGCGACTAGTTCAGATACGCAGTATTTT; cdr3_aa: CASSLMATSSDTQYF
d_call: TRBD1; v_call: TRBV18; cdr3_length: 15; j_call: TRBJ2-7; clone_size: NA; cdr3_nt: TGTGCCAGCTCACTCTCCGGACAGGGGTTCTACGAGCAGTACTTC; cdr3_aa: CASSLSGQGFYEQYF
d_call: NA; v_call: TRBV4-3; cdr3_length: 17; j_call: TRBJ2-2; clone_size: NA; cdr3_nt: TGCGCCAGCAGCCAAAAAACGGCGGATACTTACACCGGGGAGCTGTTTTTT; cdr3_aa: CASSQKTADTYTGELFF
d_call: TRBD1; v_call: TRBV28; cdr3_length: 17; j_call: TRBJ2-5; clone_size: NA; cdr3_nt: TGTGCCAGCAGTTCGACCGGGACAGGGGCACTCCAAGAGACCCAGTACTTC; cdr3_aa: CASSSTGTGALQETQYF